A single sample is the source of the 13 T cell receptor beta chains below, sequenced in a study of TIL therapy for anti-PD-1-resistant metastatic lung cancer. Sequencing used immunoSEQ v3. TCRdb's copy holds only in-frame clones and misses some; the assay was immunoSEQ multiplex PCR. The sample lists roughly 28,000 clones; approximately 57% were seen once. Time point noted: pre-treatment sample, taken before nivolumab and TIL therapy. The tumor samples were excised metastases, mostly pleural nodules or supraclavicular lymph nodes. The source material was tumor tissue, sampled at baseline. All receptors come from a woman between 30 and 80 years old with non-small cell lung cancer.

V gene TRBV19 combines with J gene TRBJ2-5; 7 bases are a match to TRBD2. TRBJ2-7 matches the DNA end more closely, so the J call is doubtful. The CDR3 length is 13 residues. Germline V gene lookup returns CDR1 LNHDA and CDR2 SQIVND (reference sequence). The CDR3 spells CASSLAGAGEQYF. Written as DNA, the CDR3 is TGTGCCAGCTCCCTGGCGGGAGCAGGCGAGCAGTACTTC.

The rearrangement uses TRBV30 and TRBJ2-2, with D maybe TRBD1 (6 bases). V shed 4 bases and J shed 2 bases, with 11 bases lying between them. Germline V lookup: CDR1 GTSNPN, CDR2 SVGIG (reference sequence). This CDR3 region has 14 residues. Here the CDR3 reads CAWKGEPNTGELFF. As DNA, the CDR3 is TGTGCCTGGAAGGGGGAACCTAACACCGGGGAGCTGTTTTTT.

The V and J genes are TRBV5-1 and TRBJ2-1; D possibly corresponds to TRBD1 (7 bases). Trimming cost V 4 bases and J 5 bases, with 22 bases left between them. The length of the CDR3 is 17 residues. Germline CDR1 SGHRS, CDR2 YFSETQ. CDR3 coding DNA: TGCGCCAGCAGCCCAGCCCGACAGGGAAGGGGGGACAATGAGCAGTTCTTC. Encoded protein: CASSPARQGRGDNEQFF. Supplemented by reference TRBV5-1 and TRBJ2-1, the full variable domain reads KAGVTQTPRYLIKTRGQQVTLSCSPISGHRSVSWYQQTPGQGLQFLFEYFSETQRNKGNFPGRFSGRQFSNSRSEMNVSTLELGDSALYLCASSPARQGRGDNEQFFGPGTRLTVL.

A few counts support this clone. J is TRBJ2-4 and V is TRBV10-3; no reliable D call. Trimming took off 2 bases at V and 5 bases at J, with 4 bases between the two ends. Germline V CDR1 and CDR2: ENHRY, SYGVKD. The CDR3 is made up of 12 amino acids. CDR3 residues: CAISEGENIQYF. As DNA, the CDR3 is TGTGCCATCAGTGAGGGGGAAAACATTCAGTACTTC.

This clone is medium-sized in the sample. V gene TRBV7-8 combines with J gene TRBJ2-3, with 8 bases that match TRBD2. The J segment lost 6 bases and the V segment lost 5 bases, leaving 10 bases of the junction unmatched. CDR1 and CDR2 from the germline V gene are SGHVS and FQNEAQ. There are 15 residues in the CDR3. This chain's CDR3 is CASSRSAGGWDTQYF. The DNA for the CDR3 is TGTGCCAGCAGCAGGTCCGCGGGAGGTTGGGATACGCAGTATTTT.

The rearrangement joins TRBV5-5 to TRBJ2-7, with no clear D. The germline V and J ends were trimmed by 1 base and 1 base, with 6 bases remaining between them. The CDR3 runs to 13 residues. Germline V gene data show CDR1 as SGHKS and CDR2 as YYEKEE (reference sequence). The chain's CDR3 is CASSLYPSYEQYF. As DNA, the CDR3 is TGTGCCAGCAGCTTGTACCCATCCTACGAGCAGTACTTC.

There are a few counts of this clone. This chain connects TRBV5-6 to TRBJ1-2; 10 bases line up with TRBD1. The CDR3 contains 15 residues. The J segment lost 8 bases and the V segment lost 4 bases, leaving 11 bases of the junction unmatched. CDR1 SGHDT and CDR2 YYEEEE come from the germline V gene. The CDR3 nucleotides are TGTGCCAGCAGCCGCCCCGGGACAGGGGCTAGCGGCTACACCTTC. The encoded protein is CASSRPGTGASGYTF.

The J gene is TRBJ2-1, the V gene TRBV11-3; 8 bases agree with TRBD2. The CDR3 runs 15 residues. Germline V lookup: CDR1 SGHNT, CDR2 YENEEA. Losses at the gene ends were 0 bases for V and 2 bases for J; bases not matched to a gene: 0. Here the CDR3 DNA reads TGTGCCAGCAGCTTAGAGACTAGCGCCTACAATGAGCAGTTCTTC. Translating gives CASSLETSAYNEQFF.

This chain connects TRBV5-1 to TRBJ2-5; possibly TRBD2 for D (5 bases). V lost 2 bases to trimming and J lost 5 bases, with 10 bases between them. This CDR3 is 13 amino acids long. CDR1 and CDR2 (germline): SGHRS, YFSETQ. CDR3: CASSLNRGETQYF. The CDR3 nucleotides are TGCGCCAGCAGCTTAAACCGAGGGGAGACCCAGTACTTC.

The chain carries TRBV29-1 and TRBJ2-1, with TRBD2 identical over 9 bases. The CDR3 is 15 residues long. Germline values: CDR1 SQVTM, CDR2 ANQGSEA. Trimming cost V 7 bases and J 6 bases; bases outside gene matches: 13. This chain's CDR3 is CSGSSGATAVNEQFF. The CDR3 bases are TGCAGCGGTTCTAGCGGGGCCACCGCGGTCAATGAGCAGTTCTTC.

This clone is labeled medium-sized (0.01 to 0.1%). The gene calls are TRBV27 and TRBJ2-3; no clear D. The CDR3 contains 16 residues. In germline, CDR1 is MNHEY, CDR2 SMNVEV (reference sequence). Trimming cost V 4 bases and J 0 bases, with 14 bases left between them. CDR3 nucleotides: TGTGCCAGCAGTTCGGGCGTGTGGGCTAGCACAGATACGCAGTATTTT. Amino acid sequence: CASSSGVWASTDTQYF.

The chain links TRBV7-2 to TRBJ1-2, with 8 bases matching TRBD1. V lost 5 bases to trimming and J lost 4 bases; unmatched junction nucleotides: 12. CDR1 SGHTA and CDR2 FQGNSA come from the germline V gene. This CDR3 has 16 amino acids. The CDR3 sequence: CASSQGQGGMIYGYTF. The CDR3 DNA follows: TGTGCCAGCAGCCAAGGACAGGGAGGGATGATCTATGGCTACACCTTC.

The sample holds a few counts of this clone. The chain links TRBV6-1 to TRBJ2-1; D is ambiguous. Trimming stripped 5 bases from V and 4 bases from J, with 0 bases between. This CDR3 spans 10 amino acids. Germline V gene sequence: CDR1 MNHNS, CDR2 SASEGT. CDR3 sequence: CASSYNEQFF. The CDR3 DNA sequence: TGTGCCAGCAGTTACAATGAGCAGTTCTTC.